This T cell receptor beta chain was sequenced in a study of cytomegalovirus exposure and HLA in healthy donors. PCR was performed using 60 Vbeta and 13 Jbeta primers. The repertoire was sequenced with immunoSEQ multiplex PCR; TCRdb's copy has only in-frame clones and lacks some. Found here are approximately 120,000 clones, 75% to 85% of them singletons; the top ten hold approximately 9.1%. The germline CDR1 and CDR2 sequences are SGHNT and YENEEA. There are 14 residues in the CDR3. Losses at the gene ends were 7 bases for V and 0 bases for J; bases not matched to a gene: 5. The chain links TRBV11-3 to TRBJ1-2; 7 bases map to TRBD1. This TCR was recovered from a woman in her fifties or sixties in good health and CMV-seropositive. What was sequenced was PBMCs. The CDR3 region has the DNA TGTGCCAGCAAGGGGACAGCTACTAACTATGGCTACACCTTC. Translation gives CASKGTATNYGYTF.